Described below is a single TCR beta chain sequence and its context. Its target is unknown. Trimming cost V 2 bases and J 8 bases, with 21 bases left between them. The CDR3 covers 16 residues. CDR1 and CDR2 (germline): MGHRA, YSYEKL. The data stem from a study of PD-1 blockade in classical Hodgkin lymphoma. Study-level findings and limits: At C4D1, TCR diversity had climbed significantly for CD4+ cells, though not for CD8+ cells. Complete responders entered with baseline diversity on par with newly diagnosed patients, the results showed.

Each patient's relapse followed autologous stem cell transplantation, and brentuximab vedotin exposure varied. Best outcomes ranged across complete response, partial response and progressive disease. Clones were sequenced by immunoSEQ multiplex PCR, and TCRdb holds only the in-frame ones, with some missing. Of around 36,000 clones listed, about 89% are singletons. The TCR originated in a human donor with classical Hodgkin lymphoma. The sequences come from peripheral blood mononuclear cells (PBMCs), collected at baseline. The chain uses TRBV4-1 and TRBJ1-2, with TRBD1 as a possible D gene (5 bases). CDR3 loop: CASSQTFRGPSGGYTF. The CDR3 nucleotides are TGCGCCAGCAGCCAAACCTTCCGGGGCCCTAGCGGGGGCTACACCTTC.